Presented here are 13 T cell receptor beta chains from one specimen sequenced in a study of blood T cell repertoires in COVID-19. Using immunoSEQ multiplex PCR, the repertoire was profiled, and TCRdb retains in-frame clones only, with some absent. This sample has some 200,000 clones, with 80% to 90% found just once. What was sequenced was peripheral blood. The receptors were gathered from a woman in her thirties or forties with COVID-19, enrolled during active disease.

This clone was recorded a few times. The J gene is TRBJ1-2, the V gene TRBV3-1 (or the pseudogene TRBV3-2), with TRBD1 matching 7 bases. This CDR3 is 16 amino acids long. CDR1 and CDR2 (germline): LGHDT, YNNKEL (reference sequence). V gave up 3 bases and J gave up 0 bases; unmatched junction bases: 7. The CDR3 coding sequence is TGTGCCAGCAGCCAGAACGCGGGACAGACTAACTATGGCTACACCTTC. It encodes CASSQNAGQTNYGYTF.

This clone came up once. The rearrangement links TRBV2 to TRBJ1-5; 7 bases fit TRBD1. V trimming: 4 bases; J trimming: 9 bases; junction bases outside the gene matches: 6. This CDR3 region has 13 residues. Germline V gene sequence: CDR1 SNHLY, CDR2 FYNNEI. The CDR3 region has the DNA TGTGCCAGCAGTGTGGACAGGTATAGGCCCCAGCATTTT. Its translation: CASSVDRYRPQHF.

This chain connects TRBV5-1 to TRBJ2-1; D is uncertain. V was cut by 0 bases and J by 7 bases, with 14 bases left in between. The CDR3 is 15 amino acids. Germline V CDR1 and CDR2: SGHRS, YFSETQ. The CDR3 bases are TGCGCCAGCAGCTTGGATACAGAGCCAACGAATGAGCAGTTCTTC. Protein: CASSLDTEPTNEQFF.

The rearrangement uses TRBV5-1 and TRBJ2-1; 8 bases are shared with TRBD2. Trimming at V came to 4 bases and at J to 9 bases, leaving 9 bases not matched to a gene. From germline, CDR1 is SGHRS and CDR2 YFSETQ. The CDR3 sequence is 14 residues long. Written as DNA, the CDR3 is TGCGCCAGCAGCACGAGCGGGAGTTCTGGTGAGCAGTTCTTC. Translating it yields CASSTSGSSGEQFF.

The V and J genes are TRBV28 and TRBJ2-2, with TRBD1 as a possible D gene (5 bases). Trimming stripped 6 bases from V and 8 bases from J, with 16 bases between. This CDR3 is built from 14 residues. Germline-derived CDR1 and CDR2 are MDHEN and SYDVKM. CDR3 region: CASSTHYRGGELFF. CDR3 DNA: TGTGCCAGCAGCACCCATTATAGGGGAGGGGAGCTGTTTTTT. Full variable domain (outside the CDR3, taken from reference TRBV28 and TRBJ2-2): DVKVTQSSRYLVKRTGEKVFLECVQDMDHENMFWYRQDPGLGLRLIYFSYDVKMKEKGDIPEGYSVSREKKERFSLILESASTNQTSMYLCASSTHYRGGELFFGEGSRLTVL.

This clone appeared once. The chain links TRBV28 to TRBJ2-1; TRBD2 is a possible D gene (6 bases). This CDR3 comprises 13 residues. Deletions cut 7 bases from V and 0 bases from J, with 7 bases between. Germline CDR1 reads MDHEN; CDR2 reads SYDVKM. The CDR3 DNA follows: TGTGCCAGCATGACTAGCTCCTACAATGAGCAGTTCTTC. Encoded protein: CASMTSSYNEQFF. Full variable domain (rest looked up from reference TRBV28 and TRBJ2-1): DVKVTQSSRYLVKRTGEKVFLECVQDMDHENMFWYRQDPGLGLRLIYFSYDVKMKEKGDIPEGYSVSREKKERFSLILESASTNQTSMYLCASMTSSYNEQFFGPGTRLTVL.

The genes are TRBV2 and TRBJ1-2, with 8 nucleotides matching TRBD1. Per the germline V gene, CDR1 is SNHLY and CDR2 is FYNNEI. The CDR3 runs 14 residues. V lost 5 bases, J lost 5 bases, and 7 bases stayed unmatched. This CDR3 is CASSPGQAPYGYTF. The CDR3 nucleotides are TGTGCCAGCAGTCCGGGACAGGCGCCATATGGCTACACCTTC.

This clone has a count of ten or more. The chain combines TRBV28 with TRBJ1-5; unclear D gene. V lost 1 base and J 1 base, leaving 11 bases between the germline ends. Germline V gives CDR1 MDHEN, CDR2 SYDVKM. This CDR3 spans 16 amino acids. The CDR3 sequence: CASSLLQHPSNQPQHF. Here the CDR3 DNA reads TGTGCCAGCAGTTTATTACAGCATCCGAGCAATCAGCCCCAGCATTTT.

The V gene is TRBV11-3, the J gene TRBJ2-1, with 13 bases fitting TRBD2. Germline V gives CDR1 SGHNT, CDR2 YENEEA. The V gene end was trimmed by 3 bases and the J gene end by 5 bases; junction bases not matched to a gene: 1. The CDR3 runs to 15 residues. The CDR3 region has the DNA TGTGCCAGCAGCTTGACTAGCGGGGGGAACAATGAGCAGTTCTTC. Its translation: CASSLTSGGNNEQFF.

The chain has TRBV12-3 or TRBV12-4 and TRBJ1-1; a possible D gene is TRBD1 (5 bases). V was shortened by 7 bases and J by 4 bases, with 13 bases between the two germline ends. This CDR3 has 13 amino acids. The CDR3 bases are TGTGCCAGCACCCTCCAGGGCCGCACTGAAGCTTTCTTT. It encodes CASTLQGRTEAFF.

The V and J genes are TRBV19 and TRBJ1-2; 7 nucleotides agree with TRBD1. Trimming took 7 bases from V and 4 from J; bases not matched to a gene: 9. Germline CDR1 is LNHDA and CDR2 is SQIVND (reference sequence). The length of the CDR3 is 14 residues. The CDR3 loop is CASTKLGDSYGYTF. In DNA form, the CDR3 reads TGTGCCAGTACCAAATTGGGGGACAGCTATGGCTACACCTTC.

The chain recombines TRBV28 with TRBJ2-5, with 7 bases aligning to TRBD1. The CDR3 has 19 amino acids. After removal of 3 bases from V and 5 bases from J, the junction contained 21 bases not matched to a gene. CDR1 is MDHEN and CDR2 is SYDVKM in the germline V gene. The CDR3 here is CASSFPQGETGPEGETQYF. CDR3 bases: TGTGCCAGCAGTTTCCCACAAGGGGAGACAGGGCCCGAGGGGGAGACCCAGTACTTC.

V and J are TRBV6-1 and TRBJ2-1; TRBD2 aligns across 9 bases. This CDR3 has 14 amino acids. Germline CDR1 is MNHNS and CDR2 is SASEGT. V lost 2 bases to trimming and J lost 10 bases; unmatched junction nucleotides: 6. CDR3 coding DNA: TGTGCCAGCAGTGAACTGGGACTAGCAGGGGAGCAGTTCTTC. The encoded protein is CASSELGLAGEQFF.